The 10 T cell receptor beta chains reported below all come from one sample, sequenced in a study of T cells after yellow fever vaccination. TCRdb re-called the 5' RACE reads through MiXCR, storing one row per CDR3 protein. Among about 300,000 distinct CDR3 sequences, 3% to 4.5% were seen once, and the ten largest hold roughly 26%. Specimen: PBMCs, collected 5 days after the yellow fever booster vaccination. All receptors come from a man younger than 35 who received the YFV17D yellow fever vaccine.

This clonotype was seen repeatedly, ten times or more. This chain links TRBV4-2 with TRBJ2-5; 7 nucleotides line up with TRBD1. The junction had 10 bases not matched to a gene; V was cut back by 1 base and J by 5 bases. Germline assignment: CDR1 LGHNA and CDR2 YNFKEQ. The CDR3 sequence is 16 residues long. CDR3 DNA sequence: TGTGCCAGCAGCCAAGCGGTCCGACAGGGTTGGGAGACCCAGTACTTC. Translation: CASSQAVRQGWETQYF.

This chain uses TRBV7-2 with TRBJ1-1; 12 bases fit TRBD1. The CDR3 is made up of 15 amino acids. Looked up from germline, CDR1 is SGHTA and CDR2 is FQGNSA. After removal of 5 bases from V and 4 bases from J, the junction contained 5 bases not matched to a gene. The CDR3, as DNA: TGTGCCAGCAGCACGGGACAGGGGGCGTCCACTGAAGCTTTCTTT. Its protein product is CASSTGQGASTEAFF.

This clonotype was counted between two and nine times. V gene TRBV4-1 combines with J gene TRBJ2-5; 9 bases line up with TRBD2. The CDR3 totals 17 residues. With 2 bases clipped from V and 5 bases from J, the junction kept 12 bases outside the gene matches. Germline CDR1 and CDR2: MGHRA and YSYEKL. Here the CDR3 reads CASSQPRERGVGETQYF. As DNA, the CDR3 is TGCGCCAGCAGCCAACCCAGGGAGCGGGGGGTCGGGGAGACCCAGTACTTC.

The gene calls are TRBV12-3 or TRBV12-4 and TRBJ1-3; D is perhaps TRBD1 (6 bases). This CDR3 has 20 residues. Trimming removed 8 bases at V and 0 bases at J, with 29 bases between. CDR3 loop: CASLGLASWDTQSSGNTIYF. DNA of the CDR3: TGTGCCAGCTTGGGTCTCGCTTCCTGGGACACCCAGAGCTCTGGAAACACCATATATTTT.

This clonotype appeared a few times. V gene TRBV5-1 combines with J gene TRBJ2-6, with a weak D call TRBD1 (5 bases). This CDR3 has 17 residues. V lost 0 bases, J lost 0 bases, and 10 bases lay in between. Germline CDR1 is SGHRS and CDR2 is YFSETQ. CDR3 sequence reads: CASSLDRTSSGANVLTF. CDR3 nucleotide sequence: TGCGCCAGCAGCTTGGACAGGACCTCCTCTGGGGCCAACGTCCTGACTTTC.

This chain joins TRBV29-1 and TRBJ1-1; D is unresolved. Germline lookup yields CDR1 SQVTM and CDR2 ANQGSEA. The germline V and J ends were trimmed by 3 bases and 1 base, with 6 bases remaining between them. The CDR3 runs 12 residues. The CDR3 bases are TGCAGCGTTGACCCAGGGAACACTGAAGCTTTCTTT. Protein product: CSVDPGNTEAFF.

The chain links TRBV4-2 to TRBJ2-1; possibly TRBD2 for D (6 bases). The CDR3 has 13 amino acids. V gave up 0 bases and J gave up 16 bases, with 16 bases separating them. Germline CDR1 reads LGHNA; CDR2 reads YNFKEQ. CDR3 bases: TGTGCCAGCAGCCAAGATCGCGGGGCCCTACTTTTCTTC. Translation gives CASSQDRGALLFF.

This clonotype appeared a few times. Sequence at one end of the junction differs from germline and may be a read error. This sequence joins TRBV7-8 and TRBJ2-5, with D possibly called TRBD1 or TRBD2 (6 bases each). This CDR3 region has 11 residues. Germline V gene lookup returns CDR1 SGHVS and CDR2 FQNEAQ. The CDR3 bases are TGTGCCAGCAGCCTTGGGGGGCACCGAAACTTC. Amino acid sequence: CASSLGGHRNF.

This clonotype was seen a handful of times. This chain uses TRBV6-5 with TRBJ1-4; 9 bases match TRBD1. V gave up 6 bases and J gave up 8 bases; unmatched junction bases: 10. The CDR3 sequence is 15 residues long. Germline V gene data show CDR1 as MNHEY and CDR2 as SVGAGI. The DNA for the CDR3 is TGTGCCAGCAGCCGGGGACAGGGATTAAACGAAAAACTGTTTTTT. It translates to CASSRGQGLNEKLFF.

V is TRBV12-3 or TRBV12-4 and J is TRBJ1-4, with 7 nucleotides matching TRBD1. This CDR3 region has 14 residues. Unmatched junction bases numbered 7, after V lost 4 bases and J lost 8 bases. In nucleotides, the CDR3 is TGTGCCAGCAGTTCAGGGGGAGTCTGGGAAAAACTGTTTTTT. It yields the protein CASSSGGVWEKLFF.